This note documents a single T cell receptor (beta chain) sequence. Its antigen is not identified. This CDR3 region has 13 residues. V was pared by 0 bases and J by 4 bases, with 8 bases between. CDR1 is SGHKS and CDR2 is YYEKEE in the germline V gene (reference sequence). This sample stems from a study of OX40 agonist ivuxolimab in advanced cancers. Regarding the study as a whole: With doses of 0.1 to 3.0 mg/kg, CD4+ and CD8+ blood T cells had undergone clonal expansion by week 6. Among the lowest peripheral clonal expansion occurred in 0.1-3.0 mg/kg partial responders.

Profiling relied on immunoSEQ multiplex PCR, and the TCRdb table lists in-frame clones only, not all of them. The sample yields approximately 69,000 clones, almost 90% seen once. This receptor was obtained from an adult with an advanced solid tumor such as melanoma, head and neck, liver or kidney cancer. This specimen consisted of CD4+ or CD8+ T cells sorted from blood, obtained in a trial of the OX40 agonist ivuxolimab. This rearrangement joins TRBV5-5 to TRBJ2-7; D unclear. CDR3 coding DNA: TGTGCCAGCAGCTTGGGGGCTGTGTACGAGCAGTACTTC. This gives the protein CASSLGAVYEQYF.